The 13 T cell receptor beta chains in this list originate from one sample, sequenced in a study of T cells and Merkel cell carcinoma outcomes (dated by TCRdb to 2018 to 2021). The library was made by the immunoSEQ multiplex PCR assay. Held by TCRdb, this immuneACCESS table contains in-frame sequences only and omits some clones. Under half of the omission traces to an unresolved V gene where checked; the cause of the rest is unknown. Present in this sample are about 15,000 clones, 75% to 90% of which were seen just once. Together, the top ten hold 7.9% of the sample. The material sequenced was tumor tissue from Merkel cell carcinoma. Receptors were obtained from a human donor with Merkel cell carcinoma.

This chain links TRBV18 with TRBJ1-2; 7 positions match TRBD1. Germline V gene lookup returns CDR1 KGHSH and CDR2 LQKENI. V lost 0 bases to trimming and J lost 7 bases; unmatched junction nucleotides: 5. The CDR3 consists of 14 residues. The CDR3 is CASSPPGQRSGYTF. In DNA form, the CDR3 reads TGTGCCAGCTCACCACCGGGACAGCGGAGTGGCTACACCTTC.

This clone turned up a few times. The chain links TRBV10-3 to TRBJ1-5, with 8 bases that match TRBD1. CDR3 size: 14 residues. Germline loops: CDR1 ENHRY, CDR2 SYGVKD. J lost 6 bases, V lost 3 bases, and 4 bases had no gene match. The CDR3 loop is CAISETGGSQPQHF. The CDR3 nucleotides read TGTGCCATCAGTGAAACAGGGGGGAGTCAGCCCCAGCATTTT.

The chain is built from TRBV4-1 and TRBJ2-7, with TRBD2 as a possible D gene (6 bases). CDR3 length: 18 amino acids. Trimming took off 2 bases at V and 0 bases at J, with 20 bases between the two ends. The V gene's germline CDR1 is MGHRA and CDR2 YSYEKL. The chain's CDR3 is CASSQLIGEVRSSYEQYF. The CDR3 DNA follows: TGCGCCAGCAGCCAATTAATAGGGGAGGTACGTAGCTCCTACGAGCAGTACTTC.

The gene calls are TRBV2 and TRBJ2-2; 7 bases match TRBD2. Looked up from germline, CDR1 is SNHLY and CDR2 is FYNNEI. V shed 5 bases and J 1 base; nucleotides not matched to a gene: 1. The CDR3 has 14 amino acids. The CDR3 loop reads CASSSGENTGELFF. CDR3 DNA: TGTGCCAGCAGTAGCGGGGAGAACACCGGGGAGCTGTTTTTT.

The genes are TRBV1 and TRBJ2-1; the table's D call, TRBD2, has no DNA check behind it. TRBV1 is deemed a pseudogene. The CDR3 length is 17 residues. The CDR3 region is CTSSQTRGGGSYNEQFF. The CDR3 DNA reads TGCACCAGCAGCCAGACCCGAGGCGGGGGCTCTTACAATGAGCAGTTCTTC.

V gene TRBV4-2 combines with J gene TRBJ2-1, with TRBD2 matching over 12 bases. After removal of 3 bases from V and 6 bases from J, the junction contained 6 bases not matched to a gene. Per the germline V gene, CDR1 is LGHNA and CDR2 is YNFKEQ. The CDR3 is 16 residues long. The CDR3 region is CASSQQLAGGRNEQFF. The CDR3 nucleotides are TGTGCCAGCAGCCAGCAACTAGCGGGGGGTCGCAATGAGCAGTTCTTC.

CDR3 nucleotide sequence: TGTGCCAGCCGGGACAGGGGGCGCCAGGACACTGAAGCTTTCTTT. This translates into CASRDRGRQDTEAFF. This chain uses TRBV19 with TRBJ1-1, with 12 bases aligning to TRBD1. Germline V lookup: CDR1 LNHDA, CDR2 SQIVND (reference sequence). With V trimmed by 9 bases and J by 3 bases, 8 bases remained unmatched. The CDR3 sequence is 15 residues long.

The V and J genes are TRBV19 and TRBJ1-2; D call uncertain. The CDR3 sequence is 14 residues long. Germline V gene lookup returns CDR1 LNHDA and CDR2 SQIVND (reference sequence). V gave up 6 bases and J gave up 7 bases, with 18 bases separating them. The CDR3 here is CASSVGASSRGYTF. Written as DNA, the CDR3 is TGTGCCAGTAGCGTGGGAGCCTCGTCTCGTGGCTACACCTTC.

V is TRBV11-3 and J is TRBJ1-5, with unresolved D. V lost 1 base, J lost 0 bases, and 19 bases lay in between. Germline assignment: CDR1 SGHNT and CDR2 YENEEA. This CDR3 has 19 amino acids. CDR3 protein: CASSLVRTLIYYSNQPQHF. The CDR3 nucleotides are TGTGCCAGCAGCTTAGTAAGGACCTTGATTTACTATAGCAATCAGCCCCAGCATTTT.

The V gene is TRBV7-9, the J gene TRBJ2-2; TRBD2 matches at 10 bases. The CDR3 covers 18 residues. In germline, CDR1 is SEHNR, CDR2 FQNEAQ (reference sequence). V was clipped by 2 bases and J by 4 bases; unmatched bases: 10. The DNA of the CDR3 is TGTGCCAGCAGCTTAACGCGACTAGCGGGTCCCCCCACCGGGGAGCTGTTTTTT. Its translation is CASSLTRLAGPPTGELFF.

The rearrangement links TRBV25-1 to TRBJ1-4; TRBD1 agrees at 8 bases. Losses at the gene ends were 2 bases for V and 4 bases for J; bases not matched to a gene: 6. The CDR3 runs 16 residues. CDR1 and CDR2 from the germline V gene are MGHDK and SYGVNS. CDR3 in amino acids: CASSEDTGGFNEKLFF. The CDR3 nucleotides are TGTGCCAGCAGTGAAGACACAGGGGGGTTTAATGAAAAACTGTTTTTT.

V usage is TRBV2 and J usage is TRBJ2-7; TRBD1 agrees at 7 bases. The germline V gene has CDR1 SNHLY and CDR2 FYNNEI. Germline trimming cut 8 bases from V and 3 bases from J; bases unmatched to any gene: 7. CDR3 length equals 13 residues. The CDR3 sequence: CASVEAGGYEQYF. The CDR3 DNA is TGTGCCAGCGTTGAGGCAGGGGGCTACGAGCAGTACTTC.

Comments on this clone: Other DNA sequences in this specimen translate into the identical CDR3. The V gene is TRBV5-1, the J gene TRBJ2-7; 11 bases line up with TRBD2. With 3 bases clipped from V and 3 bases from J, the junction kept 2 bases outside the gene matches. The germline V gene encodes CDR1 SGHRS and CDR2 YFSETQ. The CDR3 is made up of 14 amino acids. CDR3 amino acids: CASSSGTSGYEQYF. The CDR3 DNA reads TGCGCCAGCAGCTCCGGGACTAGCGGCTACGAGCAGTACTTC.